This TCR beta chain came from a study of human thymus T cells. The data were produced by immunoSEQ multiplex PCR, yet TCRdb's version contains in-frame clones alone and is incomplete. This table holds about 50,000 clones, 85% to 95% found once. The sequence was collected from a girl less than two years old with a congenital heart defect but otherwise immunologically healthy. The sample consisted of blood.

The CDR3 protein is CASSESRATNEKLFF. In DNA, the CDR3 is TGCGCCAGCAGTGAGTCGAGGGCAACTAATGAAAAACTGTTTTTT. J is TRBJ1-4 and V is TRBV10-1, with unresolved D. The CDR3 has 15 amino acids. Trimming removed 0 bases from V and 0 bases from J, with 5 bases in between. Germline assignment: CDR1 WNHNN and CDR2 SYGVQD (reference sequence).